This T cell receptor beta chain was captured by sequencing in a study of identical twins. This CDR3 has 13 amino acids. The junction had 3 bases not matched to a gene; V was cut back by 0 bases and J by 5 bases. In germline, CDR1 is DFQATT, CDR2 SNEGSKA (reference sequence). TCRdb passed the 5' RACE reads through MiXCR, listing each CDR3 protein once. The table has under 800,000 distinct CDR3 sequences, around 21% seen once; the top ten hold roughly 4%. These data were also reused for a study on T cells expressing NK-cell markers.

This receptor was taken from a woman younger than 35 in good health. The V and J genes are TRBV20-1 and TRBJ1-2; 7 nucleotides match TRBD1. Material for sequencing was PBMCs. The DNA for the CDR3 is TGCAGTGCTAGAGAACAGGGGAGGTATGGCTACACCTTC. This codes for CSAREQGRYGYTF.